Below, 29 T cell receptor beta chains from the same sample are listed, as sequenced in a study of blood T cell repertoires in COVID-19 (dated by TCRdb to the early 2020s). The method behind the library was the immunoSEQ multiplex PCR assay. What TCRdb holds here is the immuneACCESS table cut down to in-frame rearrangements. Part of the clones is not present; checked against another copy, under half of the missing clones reflect an unresolved V gene, and the others are unexplained. In all, the sample holds 150,000 to 200,000 clones, and 82% of those were seen once. Of the sample, 8% to 11% is held by the ten largest clones. Sequencing was performed on peripheral blood. Receptors were obtained from an elderly woman with active or convalescent COVID-19.

In regard to this clone: The germline gene is not matched at one end of the junction; a read error may be the cause. In DNA form, the CDR3 reads TGCAGTGCCAGAGCTGAGACCCAGTACTTC. Its protein product is CSARAETQYF. The chain employs TRBV20-1 and TRBJ2-5; D is unclear. Germline values: CDR1 DFQATT, CDR2 SNEGSKA (reference sequence). This CDR3 region has 10 residues.

The rearrangement joins TRBV9 to TRBJ1-1; no clear D gene. Germline V lookup: CDR1 SGDLS, CDR2 YYNGEE. V dropped 4 bases and J dropped 0 bases, with 10 bases sitting between them. The CDR3 sequence is 14 residues long. CDR3 in amino acids: CASSHAQLNTEAFF. Here the CDR3 DNA reads TGTGCCAGCAGCCACGCACAGCTGAACACTGAAGCTTTCTTT. Filled out from reference TRBV9 and TRBJ1-1, the complete variable domain reads DSGVTQTPKHLITATGQRVTLRCSPRSGDLSVYWYQQSLDQGLQFLIQYYNGEERAKGNILERFSAQQFPDLHSELNLSSLELGDSALYFCASSHAQLNTEAFFGQGTRLTVV.

This chain uses TRBV19 with TRBJ2-7; D might be TRBD2 (6 bases). Germline V CDR1 and CDR2: LNHDA, SQIVND (reference sequence). Trimming cost V 4 bases and J 5 bases, with 15 bases left between them. The CDR3 covers 14 residues. CDR3 sequence reads: CASSTSGRWDEQYF. The CDR3 nucleotides are TGTGCCAGTAGTACCAGCGGGCGTTGGGACGAGCAGTACTTC.

V gene TRBV6-6 combines with J gene TRBJ1-1; D gene uncertain. There are 15 residues in the CDR3. Germline CDR1 MNHNY, CDR2 SVGAGI (reference sequence). Trimming left V 2 bases short and J 4 bases short, with 14 bases between. CDR3 sequence: CASSYPTGMGTEAFF. The CDR3 nucleotides are TGTGCCAGCAGTTACCCGACCGGGATGGGCACTGAAGCTTTCTTT.

This clone turned up a few times. The V gene is TRBV5-4, the J gene TRBJ2-1; possible D gene TRBD2, 5 bases. Trimming left V 3 bases short and J 2 bases short, with 12 bases between. Germline V gene sequence: CDR1 SGHNT, CDR2 YYREEE (reference sequence). This CDR3 comprises 15 residues. The CDR3 DNA follows: TGTGCCAGCAGCTACAAGCGGAGTACCTACAATGAGCAGTTCTTC. Amino acids: CASSYKRSTYNEQFF. The complete variable domain, with remaining parts taken from reference TRBV5-4 and TRBJ2-1, reads ETGVTQSPTHLIKTRGQQVTLRCSSQSGHNTVSWYQQALGQGPQFIFQYYREEENGRGNFPPRFSGLQFPNYSSELNVNALELDDSALYLCASSYKRSTYNEQFFGPGTRLTVL.

In this sample, this clone turned up once. The gene calls are TRBV19 and TRBJ1-5; 9 nucleotides align to TRBD1. Losses at the gene ends were 6 bases for V and 4 bases for J; bases not matched to a gene: 7. The length of the CDR3 is 15 residues. In germline, CDR1 is LNHDA, CDR2 SQIVND (reference sequence). The CDR3 loop is CASRNRDRDNQPQHF. The CDR3 DNA is TGTGCCAGTAGGAACCGGGACAGGGATAATCAGCCCCAGCATTTT.

V usage is TRBV18 and J usage is TRBJ1-1; 9 bases are a match to TRBD1. From germline, CDR1 is KGHSH and CDR2 LQKENI. The trim removed 0 bases at V and 4 bases at J, leaving 3 bases unmatched. The CDR3 contains 15 residues. The CDR3 DNA reads as TGTGCCAGCTCACCACCGCGGACAGGGGTCACTGAAGCTTTCTTT. Its protein is CASSPPRTGVTEAFF.

The rearrangement links TRBV4-1 to TRBJ2-7; 8 bases fit TRBD1. The J segment lost 4 bases and the V segment lost 0 bases, leaving 11 bases of the junction unmatched. Germline V gene sequence: CDR1 MGHRA, CDR2 YSYEKL. This CDR3 is 17 amino acids long. The CDR3 reads CASSQDSPGQVLYEQYF. The CDR3 DNA reads TGCGCCAGCAGCCAAGATTCACCGGGACAGGTTCTATACGAGCAGTACTTC.

This clone was counted a few times. The chain recombines TRBV10-3 with TRBJ2-7; 7 positions match TRBD2. With 3 bases clipped from V and 2 bases from J, the junction kept 10 bases outside the gene matches. Germline values: CDR1 ENHRY, CDR2 SYGVKD. The CDR3 contains 16 residues. The CDR3 spells CAISEMSASGTYEQYF. The CDR3 nucleotides read TGTGCCATCAGTGAAATGTCGGCTAGCGGTACCTACGAGCAGTACTTC.

V usage is TRBV19 and J usage is TRBJ1-4; D is uncertain. V lost 8 bases, J lost 0 bases, and 13 bases lay in between. CDR3 size: 15 residues. Germline V CDR1 and CDR2: LNHDA, SQIVND (reference sequence). CDR3 amino acids: CASSRSTATNEKLFF. The CDR3 DNA sequence: TGTGCCAGTTCAAGATCTACAGCAACTAATGAAAAACTGTTTTTT.

J is TRBJ1-5 and V is TRBV5-1; no definite D call. The CDR3 runs 13 residues. CDR1 SGHRS and CDR2 YFSETQ come from the germline V gene. Trimming took off 3 bases at V and 6 bases at J, with 10 bases between the two ends. CDR3 region: CASSSGSGQPQHF. CDR3 coding DNA: TGCGCCAGCAGCTCCGGCTCGGGTCAGCCCCAGCATTTT.

V is TRBV28 and J is TRBJ1-1; TRBD1 matches at 10 bases. Per the germline V gene, CDR1 is MDHEN and CDR2 is SYDVKM. Trimming removed 5 bases from V and 8 bases from J; junction bases left unmatched: 5. The CDR3 spans 13 residues. In nucleotides, the CDR3 is TGTGCCAGCAGTCCACGGACAGGGGGAGAAGCTTTCTTT. Translation: CASSPRTGGEAFF.

The rearrangement joins TRBV19 to TRBJ2-1; 14 bases align to TRBD2. V gave up 7 bases and J gave up 6 bases; unmatched junction bases: 14. Germline values: CDR1 LNHDA, CDR2 SQIVND (reference sequence). The CDR3 consists of 18 residues. The chain's CDR3 is CASTFKTGTSGSGNEQFF. Written as DNA, the CDR3 is TGTGCCAGTACTTTCAAAACCGGGACTAGCGGGAGTGGCAATGAGCAGTTCTTC.

Notes on this clone: Within the sample, other DNA sequences also encode this same CDR3. The chain has TRBV5-1 and TRBJ2-6; 8 bases align to TRBD1. CDR3 length equals 17 residues. Trimming took 0 bases from V and 1 from J; bases not matched to a gene: 3. CDR1 is SGHRS, CDR2 YFSETQ, per germline. The DNA for the CDR3 is TGCGCCAGCAGCTTGGGGACAGGGCGATCTGGGGCCAACGTCCTGACTTTC. Its protein product is CASSLGTGRSGANVLTF.

This clone was counted a few times. This chain connects TRBV2 to TRBJ2-2, with D perhaps matching TRBD1 (6 bases). The V and J ends lost 5 bases and 6 bases respectively, with 10 bases between them. The CDR3 is made up of 13 amino acids. The germline CDR1 and CDR2 sequences are SNHLY and FYNNEI. The CDR3 sequence is CASSTQGAGELFF. As DNA, the CDR3 is TGTGCCAGCAGTACACAGGGTGCCGGGGAGCTGTTTTTT.

This clone was seen repeatedly, ten times or more. This sequence joins TRBV28 and TRBJ2-7; the D gene is possibly TRBD2 (5 bases). Germline CDR1 MDHEN, CDR2 SYDVKM. There are 13 residues in the CDR3. Trimming took off 5 bases at V and 5 bases at J, with 13 bases between the two ends. CDR3 coding DNA: TGTGCCAGCAGTACACCTAGGGAGCACGAGCAGTACTTC. Translation: CASSTPREHEQYF.

The chain employs TRBV5-1 and TRBJ1-4; D is undetermined. The CDR3 is 15 amino acids. Trimming took 4 bases from V and 2 from J, leaving 12 bases between them. Germline assignment: CDR1 SGHRS and CDR2 YFSETQ. The CDR3 spells CASSPRTDTNEKLFF. The DNA of the CDR3 is TGCGCCAGCAGCCCGCGGACTGATACTAATGAAAAACTGTTTTTT.

The genes are TRBV10-3 and TRBJ2-1, with 8 nucleotides matching TRBD1. V shed 5 bases and J 7 bases; nucleotides not matched to a gene: 7. The CDR3 length is 14 residues. Looked up from germline, CDR1 is ENHRY and CDR2 is SYGVKD. The CDR3 here is CAISPGQDFNEQFF. The CDR3 region has the DNA TGTGCCATCAGTCCGGGACAGGACTTTAATGAGCAGTTCTTC.

The chain employs TRBV27 and TRBJ2-7; 9 bases line up with TRBD2. V shed 3 bases, J shed 6 bases, and the junction held 12 bases outside the gene matches. Germline values: CDR1 MNHEY, CDR2 SMNVEV (reference sequence). The CDR3 has 16 residues. CDR3 in amino acids: CASSFRGLAGSGEQYF. In DNA, the CDR3 is TGTGCCAGCAGTTTCCGTGGCCTAGCGGGATCAGGCGAGCAGTACTTC.

In nucleotides, the CDR3 is TGTGCCAGCTCACTGGTGGAGGGTCTGGGAGACACTGAAGCTTTCTTT. Protein: CASSLVEGLGDTEAFF. The V gene is TRBV18, the J gene TRBJ1-1, with unresolved D. V was trimmed by 4 bases and J by 3 bases, leaving 18 bases between them. The CDR3 is 16 amino acids. The germline gives CDR1 KGHSH, CDR2 LQKENI.

This chain links TRBV27 with TRBJ1-1; no clear D. This CDR3 is 14 amino acids long. CDR1 and CDR2 (germline): MNHEY, SMNVEV (reference sequence). Trimming left V 0 bases short and J 3 bases short, with 8 bases between. The DNA of the CDR3 is TGTGCCAGCAGTTTATCGTACGTAGACACTGAAGCTTTCTTT. Translating it yields CASSLSYVDTEAFF.

The chain combines TRBV5-1 with TRBJ2-1; D is possibly TRBD2 (5 bases). CDR1 is SGHRS and CDR2 is YFSETQ in the germline V gene. V was cut by 5 bases and J by 8 bases, with 14 bases left in between. The CDR3 contains 13 residues. The CDR3 sequence is CASSGGVEDEQFF. The CDR3 coding sequence is TGCGCCAGCAGTGGTGGCGTGGAGGATGAGCAGTTCTTC.

CDR3 bases: TGTGCTAGTGGGGCGGGACTAAGCGCAGATACGCAGTATTTT. As protein: CASGAGLSADTQYF. This sequence joins TRBV12-5 and TRBJ2-3; 7 nucleotides match TRBD2. The CDR3 contains 14 residues. V lost 6 bases and J lost 4; bases outside the gene matches: 7. Germline-derived CDR1 and CDR2 are LGHNT and FRNRAP.

This chain joins TRBV28 and TRBJ2-2; 11 nucleotides align to TRBD1. Germline CDR1 and CDR2: MDHEN and SYDVKM. The CDR3 is 17 residues long. J was trimmed by 2 bases and V by 7 bases; bases with no gene match: 9. The CDR3: CASTPTGTGGNTGELFF. CDR3 nucleotide sequence: TGTGCCAGCACCCCTACCGGGACAGGGGGAAACACCGGGGAGCTGTTTTTT.

The rearrangement links TRBV3-1 (or the pseudogene TRBV3-2) to TRBJ2-5, with 8 bases identical to TRBD1. This CDR3 region has 13 residues. Germline V gene data show CDR1 as LGHDT and CDR2 as YNNKEL (reference sequence). V gave up 5 bases and J gave up 3 bases; unmatched junction bases: 2. The CDR3 DNA reads TGTGCCAGCAGCTTGACAGGGGAAGAGACCCAGTACTTC. Translation gives CASSLTGEETQYF.

The chain has TRBV28 and TRBJ1-5, with 7 nucleotides matching TRBD1. The germline gives CDR1 MDHEN, CDR2 SYDVKM. The V gene end was trimmed by 3 bases and the J gene end by 4 bases; junction bases not matched to a gene: 9. The CDR3 contains 16 residues. This chain's CDR3 is CASSFPSAGGNQPQHF. Here the CDR3 DNA reads TGTGCCAGCAGTTTCCCCTCCGCAGGGGGGAATCAGCCCCAGCATTTT.

The V and J genes are TRBV2 and TRBJ1-5; 8 bases line up with TRBD1. Trimming at V came to 5 bases and at J to 0 bases, leaving 15 bases not matched to a gene. Germline values: CDR1 SNHLY, CDR2 FYNNEI. This CDR3 has 19 residues. Written as DNA, the CDR3 is TGTGCCAGCAGTCCGACCCCTCGACAGGGGCCCTATAGCAATCAGCCCCAGCATTTT. This gives the protein CASSPTPRQGPYSNQPQHF.

The rearrangement links TRBV28 to TRBJ2-7, with D perhaps TRBD2 (6 bases). Between the trimmed V and J ends, which lost 3 bases and 2 bases, there was a span of 11 bases. The CDR3 consists of 14 residues. The germline V gene encodes CDR1 MDHEN and CDR2 SYDVKM. CDR3 sequence reads: CASSFIAVTYEQYF. In DNA form, the CDR3 reads TGTGCCAGCAGTTTCATAGCGGTAACCTACGAGCAGTACTTC.

This clone was detected only once. CDR3 in amino acids: CASSPLYEQYF. The CDR3 nucleotides read TGTGCCAGCAGTCCCCTCTACGAGCAGTACTTC. The chain recombines TRBV28 with TRBJ2-7; D is unresolved. The CDR3 loop spans 11 amino acids. The germline gives CDR1 MDHEN, CDR2 SYDVKM. V was pared by 5 bases and J by 3 bases, with 5 bases between.